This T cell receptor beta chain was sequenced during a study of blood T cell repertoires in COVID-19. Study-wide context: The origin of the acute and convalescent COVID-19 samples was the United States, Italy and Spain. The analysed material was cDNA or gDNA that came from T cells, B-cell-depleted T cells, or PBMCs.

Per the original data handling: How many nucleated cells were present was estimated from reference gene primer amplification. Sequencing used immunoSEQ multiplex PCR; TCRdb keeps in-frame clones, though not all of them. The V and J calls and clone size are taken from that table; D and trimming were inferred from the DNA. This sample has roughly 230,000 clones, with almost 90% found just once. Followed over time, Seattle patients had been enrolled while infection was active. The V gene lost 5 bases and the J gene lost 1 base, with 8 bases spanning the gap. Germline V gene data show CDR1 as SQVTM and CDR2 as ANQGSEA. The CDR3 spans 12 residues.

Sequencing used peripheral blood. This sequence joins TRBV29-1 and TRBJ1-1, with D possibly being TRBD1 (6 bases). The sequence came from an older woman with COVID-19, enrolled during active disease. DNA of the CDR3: TGCAGCGTTTCCAGGGGGAACACTGAAGCTTTCTTT. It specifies CSVSRGNTEAFF. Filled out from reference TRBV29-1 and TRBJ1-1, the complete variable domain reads SAVISQKPSRDICQRGTSLTIQCQVDSQVTMMFWYRQQPGQSLTLIATANQGSEATYESGFVIDKFPISRPNLTFSTLTVSNMSPEDSSIYLCSVSRGNTEAFFGQGTRLTVV.